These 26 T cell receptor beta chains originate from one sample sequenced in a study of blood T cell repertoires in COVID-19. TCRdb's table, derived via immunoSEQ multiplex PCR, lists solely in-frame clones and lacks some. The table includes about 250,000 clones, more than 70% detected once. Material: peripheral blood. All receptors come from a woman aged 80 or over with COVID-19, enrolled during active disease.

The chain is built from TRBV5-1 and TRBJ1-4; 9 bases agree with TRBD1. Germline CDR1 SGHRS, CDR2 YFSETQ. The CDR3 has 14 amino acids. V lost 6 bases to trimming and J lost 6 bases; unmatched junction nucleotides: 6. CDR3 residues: CASKPGQGYEKLFF. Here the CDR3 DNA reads TGCGCCAGCAAACCGGGACAGGGATATGAAAAACTGTTTTTT.

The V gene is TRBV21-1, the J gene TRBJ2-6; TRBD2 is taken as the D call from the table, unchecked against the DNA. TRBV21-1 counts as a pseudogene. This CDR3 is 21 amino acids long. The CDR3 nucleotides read TGTGCCAGCAGCCTCGCTCGGGGGGGCGACTTACAATACTCTGGGGCCAACGTCCTGACTTTC. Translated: CASSLARGGDLQYSGANVLTF.

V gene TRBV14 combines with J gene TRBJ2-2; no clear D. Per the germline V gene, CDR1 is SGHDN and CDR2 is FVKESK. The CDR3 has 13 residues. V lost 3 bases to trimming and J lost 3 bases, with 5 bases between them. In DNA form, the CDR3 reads TGTGCCAGCAGCCATCAGTACACCGGGGAGCTGTTTTTT. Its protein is CASSHQYTGELFF.

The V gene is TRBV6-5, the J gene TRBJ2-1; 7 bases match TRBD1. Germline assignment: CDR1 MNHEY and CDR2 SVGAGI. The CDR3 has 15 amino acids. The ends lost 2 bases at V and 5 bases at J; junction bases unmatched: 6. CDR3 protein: CASSYRMTGHNEQFF. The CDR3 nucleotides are TGTGCCAGCAGTTACCGGATGACAGGGCACAATGAGCAGTTCTTC.

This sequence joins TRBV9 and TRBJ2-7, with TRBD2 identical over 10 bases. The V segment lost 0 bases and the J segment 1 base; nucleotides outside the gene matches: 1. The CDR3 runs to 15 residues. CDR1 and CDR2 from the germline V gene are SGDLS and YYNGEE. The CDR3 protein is CASSVDSGGSYEQYF. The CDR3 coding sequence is TGTGCCAGCAGCGTAGATAGCGGGGGGTCCTACGAGCAGTACTTC.

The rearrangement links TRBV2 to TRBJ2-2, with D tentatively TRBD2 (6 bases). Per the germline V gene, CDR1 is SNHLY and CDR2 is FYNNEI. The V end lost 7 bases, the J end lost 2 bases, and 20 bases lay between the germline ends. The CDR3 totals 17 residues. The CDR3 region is CASKPLYGRDNTGELFF. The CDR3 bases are TGTGCCAGCAAACCCCTTTACGGGCGGGACAACACCGGGGAGCTGTTTTTT.

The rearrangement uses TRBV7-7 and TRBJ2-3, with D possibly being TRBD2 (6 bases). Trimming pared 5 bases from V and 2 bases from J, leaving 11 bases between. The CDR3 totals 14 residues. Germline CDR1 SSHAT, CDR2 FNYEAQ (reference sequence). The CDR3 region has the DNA TGTGCCAGCAGCCCAGGACTATCCACAGATACGCAGTATTTT. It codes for CASSPGLSTDTQYF.

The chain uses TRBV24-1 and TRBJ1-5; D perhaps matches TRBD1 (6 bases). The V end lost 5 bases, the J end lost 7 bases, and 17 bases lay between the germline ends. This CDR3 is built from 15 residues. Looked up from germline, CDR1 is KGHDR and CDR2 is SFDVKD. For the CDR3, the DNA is TGTGCCACCAGTGGGGGGCAGGGACAAGGACAGCCCCAGCATTTT. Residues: CATSGGQGQGQPQHF.

In DNA form, the CDR3 reads TGTGCCAGCAGTTCCGACAGGGTGAACACTGAAGCTTTCTTT. Translation: CASSSDRVNTEAFF. The V call is TRBV6-5, the J call TRBJ1-1, with TRBD1 identical over 7 bases. This CDR3 comprises 14 residues. After removal of 4 bases from V and 0 bases from J, the junction contained 2 bases not matched to a gene. Germline lookup yields CDR1 MNHEY and CDR2 SVGAGI.

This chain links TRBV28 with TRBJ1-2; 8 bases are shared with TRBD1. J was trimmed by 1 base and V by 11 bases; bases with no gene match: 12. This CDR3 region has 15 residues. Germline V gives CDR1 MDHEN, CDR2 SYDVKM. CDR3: CASWGTGSYNYGYTF. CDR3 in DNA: TGTGCCTCTTGGGGGACAGGATCGTATAACTATGGCTACACCTTC.

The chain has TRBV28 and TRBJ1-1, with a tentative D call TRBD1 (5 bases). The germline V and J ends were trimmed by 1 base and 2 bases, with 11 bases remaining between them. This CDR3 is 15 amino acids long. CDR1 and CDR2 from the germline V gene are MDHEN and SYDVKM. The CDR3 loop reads CASSLYAQGNTEAFF. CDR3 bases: TGTGCCAGCAGTTTATATGCCCAGGGCAACACTGAAGCTTTCTTT.

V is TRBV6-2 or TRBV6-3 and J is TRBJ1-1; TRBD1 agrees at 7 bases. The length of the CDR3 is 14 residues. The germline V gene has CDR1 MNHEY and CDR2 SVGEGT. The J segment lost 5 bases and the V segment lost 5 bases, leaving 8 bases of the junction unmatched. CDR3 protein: CASSTHRGRTEAFF. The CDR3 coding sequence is TGTGCCAGCAGTACCCACAGGGGTCGGACTGAAGCTTTCTTT.

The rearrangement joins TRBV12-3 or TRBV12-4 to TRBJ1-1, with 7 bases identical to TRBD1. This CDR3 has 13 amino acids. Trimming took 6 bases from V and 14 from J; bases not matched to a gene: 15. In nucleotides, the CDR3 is TGTGCCAGCAGCGGACAGGTTGACCTCTTAGGCTTCTTT. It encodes CASSGQVDLLGFF.

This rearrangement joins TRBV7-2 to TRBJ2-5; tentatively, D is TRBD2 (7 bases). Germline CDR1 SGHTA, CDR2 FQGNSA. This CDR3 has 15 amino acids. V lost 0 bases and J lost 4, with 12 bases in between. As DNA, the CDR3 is TGTGCCAGCAGCTTAGCAGGCGGGGGCCGAGAGACCCAGTACTTC. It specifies CASSLAGGGRETQYF.

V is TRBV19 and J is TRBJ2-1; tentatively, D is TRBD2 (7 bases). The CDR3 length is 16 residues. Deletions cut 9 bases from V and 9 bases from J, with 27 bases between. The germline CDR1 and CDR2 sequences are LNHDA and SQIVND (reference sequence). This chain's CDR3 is CASQILGGGPVGEQFF. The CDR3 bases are TGTGCCAGCCAAATCCTAGGGGGGGGGCCGGTGGGTGAGCAGTTCTTC.

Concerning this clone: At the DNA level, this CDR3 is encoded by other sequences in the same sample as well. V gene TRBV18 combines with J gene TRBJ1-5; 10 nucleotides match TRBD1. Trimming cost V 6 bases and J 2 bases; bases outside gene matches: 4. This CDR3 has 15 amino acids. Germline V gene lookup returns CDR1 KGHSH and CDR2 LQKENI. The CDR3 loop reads CASSPDRGGNQPQHF. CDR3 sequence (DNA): TGTGCCAGCTCCCCGGACAGGGGGGGCAATCAGCCCCAGCATTTT.

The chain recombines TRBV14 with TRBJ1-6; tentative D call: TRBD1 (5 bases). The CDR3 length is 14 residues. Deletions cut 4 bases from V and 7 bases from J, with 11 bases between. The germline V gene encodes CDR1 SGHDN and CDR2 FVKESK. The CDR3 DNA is TGTGCCAGCAGCCGGCCTGGGGGGAATTCACCCCTCCACTTT. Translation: CASSRPGGNSPLHF. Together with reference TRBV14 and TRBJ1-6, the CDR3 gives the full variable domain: EAGVTQFPSHSVIEKGQTVTLRCDPISGHDNLYWYRRVMGKEIKFLLHFVKESKQDESGMPNNRFLAERTGGTYSTLKVQPAELEDSGVYFCASSRPGGNSPLHFGNGTRLTVT.

DNA of the CDR3: TGTGCCAGCAGCCCCGGCGCTAGCGTAGAGACCCAGTACTTC. Translating it yields CASSPGASVETQYF. This chain joins TRBV7-2 and TRBJ2-5, with D tentatively TRBD2 (6 bases). Trimming removed 5 bases from V and 4 bases from J, with 14 bases in between. Per germline, CDR1 SGHTA and CDR2 FQGNSA. The CDR3 spans 14 residues.

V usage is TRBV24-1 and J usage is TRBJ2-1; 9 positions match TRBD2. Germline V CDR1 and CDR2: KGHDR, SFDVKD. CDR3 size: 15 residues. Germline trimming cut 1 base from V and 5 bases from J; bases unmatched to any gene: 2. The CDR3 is CATSDFGGGDNEQFF. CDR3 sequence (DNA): TGTGCCACCAGTGATTTTGGCGGGGGGGACAATGAGCAGTTCTTC.

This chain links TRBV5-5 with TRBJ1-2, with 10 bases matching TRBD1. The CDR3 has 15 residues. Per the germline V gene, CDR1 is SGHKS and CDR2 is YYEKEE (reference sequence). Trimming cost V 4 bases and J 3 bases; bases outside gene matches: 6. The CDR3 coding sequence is TGTGCCAGCAGCCCGGCCGGGACAGGGGACTATGGCTACACCTTC. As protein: CASSPAGTGDYGYTF.

DNA of the CDR3: TGCAGCGTGATTGGCGGTTCTGGGGCCAACGTCCTGACTTTC. It translates to CSVIGGSGANVLTF. The chain uses TRBV29-1 and TRBJ2-6; D unclear. CDR1 and CDR2 from the germline V gene are SQVTM and ANQGSEA. Trimming removed 6 bases from V and 1 base from J, with 10 bases in between. The CDR3 has 14 residues.

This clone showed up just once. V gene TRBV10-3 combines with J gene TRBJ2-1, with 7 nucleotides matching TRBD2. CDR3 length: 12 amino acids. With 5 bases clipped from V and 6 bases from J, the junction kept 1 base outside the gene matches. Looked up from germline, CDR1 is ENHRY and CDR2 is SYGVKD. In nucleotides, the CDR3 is TGTGCCATCAGTAGCGGGGCCAATGAGCAGTTCTTC. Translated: CAISSGANEQFF.

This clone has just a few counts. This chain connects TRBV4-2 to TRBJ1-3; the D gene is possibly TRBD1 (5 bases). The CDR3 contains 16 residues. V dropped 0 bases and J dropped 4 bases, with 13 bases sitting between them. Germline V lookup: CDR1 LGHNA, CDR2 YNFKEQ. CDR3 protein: CASSQERSGFGNTIYF. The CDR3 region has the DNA TGTGCCAGCAGCCAAGAGCGTTCAGGGTTCGGAAACACCATATATTTT.

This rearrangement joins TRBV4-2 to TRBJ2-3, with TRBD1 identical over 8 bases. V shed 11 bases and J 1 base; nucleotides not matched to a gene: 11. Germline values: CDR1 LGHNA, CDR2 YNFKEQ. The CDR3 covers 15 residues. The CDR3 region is CAFSPGQGGTDTQYF. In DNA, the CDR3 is TGTGCCTTCTCGCCCGGACAGGGTGGCACAGATACGCAGTATTTT.

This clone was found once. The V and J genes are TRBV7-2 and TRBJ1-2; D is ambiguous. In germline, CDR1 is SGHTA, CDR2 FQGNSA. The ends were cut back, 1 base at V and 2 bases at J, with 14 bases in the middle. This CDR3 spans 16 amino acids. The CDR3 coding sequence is TGTGCCAGCAGCTTAGAGCCTAAGTCTCAAAACTATGGCTACACCTTC. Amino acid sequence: CASSLEPKSQNYGYTF.

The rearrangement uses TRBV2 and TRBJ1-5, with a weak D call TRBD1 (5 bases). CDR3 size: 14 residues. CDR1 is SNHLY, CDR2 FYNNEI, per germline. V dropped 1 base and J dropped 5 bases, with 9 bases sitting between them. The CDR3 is CASSEGQNYQPQHF. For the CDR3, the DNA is TGTGCCAGCAGTGAAGGACAGAATTATCAGCCCCAGCATTTT.